A single sample gave rise to the 26 T cell receptor beta chains below, sequenced in a study of blood T cell repertoires in COVID-19. The assay was immunoSEQ multiplex PCR, and TCRdb's table has in-frame clones only and misses some. The repertoire includes some 390,000 clones, approximately 92% of them detected once, and roughly 1.1% sits in the top ten. The sequencing sample was made of PBMCs or T cells enriched from blood (not recorded which). The receptors derive from a man aged 30 to 39 who had recovered from COVID-19.

This chain connects TRBV19 to TRBJ1-1; D gene unclear. Deletions cut 6 bases from V and 3 bases from J, with 11 bases between. CDR1 is LNHDA, CDR2 SQIVND, per germline (reference sequence). The CDR3 runs to 13 residues. CDR3 amino acids: CASSEEEYTEAFF. As DNA, the CDR3 is TGTGCCAGTAGCGAGGAGGAGTACACTGAAGCTTTCTTT. Complete variable domain (other parts from reference TRBV19 and TRBJ1-1): DGGITQSPKYLFRKEGQNVTLSCEQNLNHDAMYWYRQDPGQGLRLIYYSQIVNDFQKGDIAEGYSVSREKKESFPLTVTSAQKNPTAFYLCASSEEEYTEAFFGQGTRLTVV.

The chain employs TRBV2 and TRBJ2-3, with 7 bases identical to TRBD1. The V gene's germline CDR1 is SNHLY and CDR2 FYNNEI. The CDR3 totals 15 residues. Trimming removed 3 bases from V and 1 base from J; junction bases left unmatched: 4. This chain's CDR3 is CASSDPGTGTDTQYF. In DNA form, the CDR3 reads TGTGCCAGCAGTGATCCCGGGACAGGCACAGATACGCAGTATTTT.

This rearrangement joins TRBV19 to TRBJ1-5; the match to TRBD1 covers 7 bases. The V segment lost 6 bases and the J segment 3 bases; nucleotides outside the gene matches: 8. Per the germline V gene, CDR1 is LNHDA and CDR2 is SQIVND (reference sequence). The CDR3 runs 15 residues. CDR3: CASSLGQTNNQPQHF. Written as DNA, the CDR3 is TGTGCCAGTAGCTTGGGACAGACTAACAATCAGCCCCAGCATTTT.

The rearrangement joins TRBV11-2 to TRBJ2-1, with D possibly being TRBD1 (6 bases). Germline CDR1 SGHAT, CDR2 FQNNGV. CDR3 length: 14 residues. Trimming pared 5 bases from V and 4 bases from J, leaving 12 bases between. The CDR3 is CASSQIQGYNEQFF. CDR3 nucleotide sequence: TGTGCCAGCAGCCAAATACAGGGTTACAATGAGCAGTTCTTC.

V and J are TRBV15 and TRBJ2-1; D may be TRBD2 (6 bases). This CDR3 comprises 12 residues. V dropped 0 bases and J dropped 15 bases, with 12 bases sitting between them. The V gene's germline CDR1 is LNHNV and CDR2 YYDKDF (reference sequence). CDR3 DNA: TGTGCCACCAGCAGAGACACTAGCTGGCCGTTCTTC. This encodes CATSRDTSWPFF.

This chain joins TRBV5-1 and TRBJ2-3, with D uncertain. The CDR3 is 15 amino acids. The germline gives CDR1 SGHRS, CDR2 YFSETQ. Trimming cost V 0 bases and J 0 bases, with 8 bases left between them. The CDR3 DNA reads TGCGCCAGCAGCTTGGGCAGGCCAAGCACAGATACGCAGTATTTT. Its translation: CASSLGRPSTDTQYF.

This sequence joins TRBV28 and TRBJ2-7; D is uncertain. Germline lookup yields CDR1 MDHEN and CDR2 SYDVKM. The CDR3 length is 11 residues. Between the trimmed V and J ends, which lost 9 bases and 3 bases, there was a span of 9 bases. The DNA of the CDR3 is TGTGCCAGTTTCGGCGGCTACGAGCAGTACTTC. Amino acids: CASFGGYEQYF.

V and J are TRBV3-1 (or the pseudogene TRBV3-2) and TRBJ2-3; D is possibly TRBD2 (5 bases). V gave up 0 bases and J gave up 6 bases, with 10 bases separating them. The CDR3 is made up of 14 amino acids. Germline lookup yields CDR1 LGHDT and CDR2 YNNKEL (reference sequence). The CDR3 protein is CASSQELTGDTQYF. In DNA, the CDR3 is TGTGCCAGCAGCCAAGAATTGACGGGGGATACGCAGTATTTT.

The chain links TRBV7-8 to TRBJ2-7; 13 bases line up with TRBD2. The CDR3 loop spans 16 amino acids. V shed 5 bases, J shed 2 bases, and the junction held 6 bases outside the gene matches. Germline V CDR1 and CDR2: SGHVS, FQNEAQ. This CDR3 is CASSMGLAGITYEQYF. Written as DNA, the CDR3 is TGTGCCAGCAGCATGGGACTAGCGGGGATTACCTACGAGCAGTACTTC.

The chain has TRBV30 and TRBJ1-5; 7 bases agree with TRBD1. The junction had 4 bases not matched to a gene; V was cut back by 5 bases and J by 3 bases. Germline CDR1 is GTSNPN and CDR2 is SVGIG (reference sequence). The CDR3 is 13 amino acids. The CDR3 sequence: CAWAGQNNQPQHF. The CDR3 DNA reads TGTGCCTGGGCGGGACAGAACAATCAGCCCCAGCATTTT.

CDR3 DNA: TGTGCCAGCACCAGAGGGCCCTATAATTCACCCCTCCACTTT. It translates to CASTRGPYNSPLHF. The chain employs TRBV28 and TRBJ1-6; D is unresolved. Germline lookup yields CDR1 MDHEN and CDR2 SYDVKM. The CDR3 consists of 14 residues. Trimming took off 7 bases at V and 2 bases at J, with 9 bases between the two ends.

This clone occurred once. This sequence joins TRBV10-1 and TRBJ2-5; TRBD2 matches at 12 bases. Germline V gene sequence: CDR1 WNHNN, CDR2 SYGVQD (reference sequence). The CDR3 loop spans 14 amino acids. The V segment lost 3 bases and the J segment 5 bases; nucleotides outside the gene matches: 1. CDR3: CASSDGLAGETQYF. The CDR3 coding sequence is TGCGCCAGCAGTGATGGACTAGCGGGGGAGACCCAGTACTTC.

A word on this clone: Other DNA variants within this sample encode the same CDR3. The chain links TRBV20-1 to TRBJ2-7; perhaps TRBD1 as D (5 bases). Trimming removed 3 bases at V and 1 base at J, with 7 bases between. The germline CDR1 and CDR2 sequences are DFQATT and SNEGSKA (reference sequence). This CDR3 has 12 residues. The CDR3 coding sequence is TGCAGTGCTAGTCAGGGATCCTACGAGCAGTACTTC. This sequence encodes CSASQGSYEQYF.

The genes are TRBV6-5 and TRBJ2-7, with D possibly matching TRBD2 (5 bases). Trimming removed 11 bases at V and 0 bases at J, with 11 bases between. The CDR3 runs 12 residues. The germline V gene has CDR1 MNHEY and CDR2 SVGAGI. The CDR3 spells CASRGGSYEQYF. The CDR3 region has the DNA TGTGCCTCCCGGGGTGGCTCCTACGAGCAGTACTTC.

This rearrangement joins TRBV2 to TRBJ2-4; possible D gene TRBD1, 5 bases. V lost 6 bases and J 0 bases, leaving 18 bases between the germline ends. The germline gives CDR1 SNHLY, CDR2 FYNNEI. This CDR3 is built from 17 residues. The CDR3 loop is CASSRTGNQLAKNIQYF. CDR3 nucleotide sequence: TGTGCCAGCAGCCGCACAGGCAACCAACTAGCCAAAAACATTCAGTACTTC. The variable domain in full, completed from reference TRBV2 and TRBJ2-4, reads EPEVTQTPSHQVTQMGQEVILRCVPISNHLYFYWYRQILGQKVEFLVSFYNNEISEKSEIFDDQFSVERPDGSNFTLKIRSTKLEDSAMYFCASSRTGNQLAKNIQYFGAGTRLSVL.

In this sample, this clone turned up once. The chain has TRBV28 and TRBJ2-2; TRBD2 matches 10 bases. Unmatched junction bases numbered 6, after V lost 5 bases and J lost 6 bases. The CDR3 is 15 amino acids. Germline CDR1 MDHEN, CDR2 SYDVKM. CDR3 nucleotide sequence: TGTGCCAGCAGTCCAAGCGGGAGGGGAGCCGGGGAGCTGTTTTTT. Its protein is CASSPSGRGAGELFF.

The V gene is TRBV19, the J gene TRBJ2-6; D is ambiguous. The CDR3 runs to 15 residues. Germline V lookup: CDR1 LNHDA, CDR2 SQIVND (reference sequence). The V gene lost 3 bases and the J gene lost 0 bases, with 6 bases spanning the gap. CDR3 nucleotides: TGTGCCAGTAGTATGGAGAACTCTGGGGCCAACGTCCTGACTTTC. Protein: CASSMENSGANVLTF.

The V gene is TRBV19, the J gene TRBJ2-1, with D possibly TRBD2 on 6 matching bases. V lost 5 bases and J 3 bases, leaving 14 bases between the germline ends. The CDR3 runs 15 residues. CDR1 and CDR2 (germline): LNHDA, SQIVND (reference sequence). CDR3 residues: CASSDGTPNYNEQFF. CDR3 bases: TGTGCCAGTAGTGACGGGACTCCGAACTACAATGAGCAGTTCTTC.

The rearrangement joins TRBV4-1 to TRBJ1-1; D unresolved. V lost 6 bases to trimming and J lost 4 bases, with 15 bases between them. In germline, CDR1 is MGHRA, CDR2 YSYEKL. This CDR3 region has 14 residues. The CDR3 region is CASSQHAPGTEAFF. The DNA of the CDR3 is TGCGCCAGCAGTCAACACGCACCGGGCACTGAAGCTTTCTTT.

The chain carries TRBV11-3 and TRBJ2-6; a weak D match, TRBD1 (6 bases). Trimming took 2 bases from V and 2 from J, leaving 16 bases between them. The CDR3 length is 18 residues. The germline CDR1 and CDR2 sequences are SGHNT and YENEEA. Here the CDR3 reads CASSLPLGRGAGANVLTF. The CDR3 region has the DNA TGTGCCAGCAGCTTACCCCTAGGCAGGGGAGCTGGGGCCAACGTCCTGACTTTC. Drawing the rest from reference TRBV11-3 and TRBJ2-6, the complete variable domain is EAGVVQSPRYKIIEKKQPVAFWCNPISGHNTLYWYLQNLGQGPELLIRYENEEAVDDSQLPKDRFSAERLKGVDSTLKIQPAELGDSAVYLCASSLPLGRGAGANVLTFGAGSRLTVL.

This chain links TRBV2 with TRBJ1-2, with 7 positions matching TRBD1. This CDR3 region has 13 residues. The V segment lost 6 bases and the J segment 6 bases; nucleotides outside the gene matches: 7. The germline V gene has CDR1 SNHLY and CDR2 FYNNEI. The CDR3 spells CASRARGSNGYTF. For the CDR3, the DNA is TGTGCCAGCAGAGCCAGGGGGAGCAATGGCTACACCTTC. Filled out from reference TRBV2 and TRBJ1-2, the complete variable domain reads EPEVTQTPSHQVTQMGQEVILRCVPISNHLYFYWYRQILGQKVEFLVSFYNNEISEKSEIFDDQFSVERPDGSNFTLKIRSTKLEDSAMYFCASRARGSNGYTFGSGTRLTVV.

The chain recombines TRBV4-1 with TRBJ2-7; unclear D gene. The V gene's germline CDR1 is MGHRA and CDR2 YSYEKL. The CDR3 spans 15 residues. The germline V and J ends were trimmed by 5 bases and 3 bases, with 17 bases remaining between them. CDR3 residues: CASSFSLSQVYEQYF. Here the CDR3 DNA reads TGCGCCAGCAGCTTCAGTCTCAGCCAGGTCTACGAGCAGTACTTC.

The V gene is TRBV29-1, the J gene TRBJ2-1; D might be TRBD2 (5 bases). The V end lost 2 bases, the J end lost 2 bases, and 19 bases lay between the germline ends. The length of the CDR3 is 17 residues. CDR1 is SQVTM, CDR2 ANQGSEA, per germline. This CDR3 reads CSVEQPDRELTYNEQFF. CDR3 coding DNA: TGCAGCGTTGAACAACCTGACCGGGAATTAACCTACAATGAGCAGTTCTTC.

The chain uses TRBV30 and TRBJ2-7; unclear D gene. V lost 3 bases, J lost 4 bases, and 7 bases lay in between. CDR1 is GTSNPN, CDR2 SVGIG, per germline (reference sequence). This CDR3 has 11 residues. Here the CDR3 reads CAWRNSYEQYF. DNA of the CDR3: TGTGCCTGGAGAAACTCGTACGAGCAGTACTTC.

The chain has TRBV6-5 and TRBJ1-1; 10 nucleotides align to TRBD1. The CDR3 extends over 12 amino acids. The V gene end was trimmed by 11 bases and the J gene end by 4 bases; junction bases not matched to a gene: 4. Per the germline V gene, CDR1 is MNHEY and CDR2 is SVGAGI. CDR3 region: CAARTGGTEAFF. The CDR3 DNA sequence: TGTGCCGCGAGGACAGGGGGCACTGAAGCTTTCTTT.

The chain uses TRBV9 and TRBJ1-4; a possible D gene is TRBD1 (6 bases). Germline V gene sequence: CDR1 SGDLS, CDR2 YYNGEE. The CDR3 covers 15 residues. Trimming took off 0 bases at V and 8 bases at J, with 14 bases between the two ends. CDR3 region: CASSVGGQDWEKLFF. CDR3 DNA sequence: TGTGCCAGCAGCGTAGGGGGGCAGGACTGGGAAAAACTGTTTTTT.